The following is a T cell receptor beta chain sequence with its context. Antigen: not known. Different DNA sequences within this sample yield the same CDR3. This sample stems from a study of cytomegalovirus exposure and HLA in healthy donors. Germline-derived CDR1 and CDR2 are SGHAT and FQNNGV. Trimming stripped 6 bases from V and 5 bases from J, with 11 bases between. The CDR3 is 12 amino acids. PCR primers comprised 60 Vbeta and 13 Jbeta primers. The repertoire was sequenced with immunoSEQ multiplex PCR; TCRdb's copy has only in-frame clones and lacks some. The sample table sets out 110,000 to 150,000 clones. Study-wide points: Altogether, about 160 TCR beta chains were recorded as cytomegalovirus-associated.

This sequence was found in a man aged 40-50 years in good health and CMV-seronegative. The chain links TRBV11-2 to TRBJ2-7; D gene unclear. Sequenced sample: PBMCs. The CDR3 here is CASRRTGHEQYF. CDR3 bases: TGTGCCAGCAGACGTACGGGTCACGAGCAGTACTTC.